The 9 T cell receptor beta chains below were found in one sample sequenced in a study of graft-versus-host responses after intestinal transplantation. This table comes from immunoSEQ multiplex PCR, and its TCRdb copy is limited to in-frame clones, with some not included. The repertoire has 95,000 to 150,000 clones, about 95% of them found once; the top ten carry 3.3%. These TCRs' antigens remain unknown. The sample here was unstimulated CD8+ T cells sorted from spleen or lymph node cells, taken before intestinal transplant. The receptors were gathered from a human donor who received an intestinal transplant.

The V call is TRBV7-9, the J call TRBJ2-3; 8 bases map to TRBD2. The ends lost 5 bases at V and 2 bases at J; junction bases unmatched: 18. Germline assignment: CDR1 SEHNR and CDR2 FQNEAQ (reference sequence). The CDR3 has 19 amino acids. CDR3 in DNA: TGTGCCAGCAGCGGAAGCGTAGCGGGAAACTATATGGACACAGATACGCAGTATTTT. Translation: CASSGSVAGNYMDTDTQYF.

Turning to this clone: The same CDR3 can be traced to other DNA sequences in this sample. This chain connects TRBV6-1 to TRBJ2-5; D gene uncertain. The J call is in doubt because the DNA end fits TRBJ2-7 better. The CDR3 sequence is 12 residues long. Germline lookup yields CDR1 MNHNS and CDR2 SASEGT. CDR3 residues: CASSESSYEQYF. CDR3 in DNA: TGTGCCAGCAGTGAATCTTCCTACGAGCAGTACTTC.

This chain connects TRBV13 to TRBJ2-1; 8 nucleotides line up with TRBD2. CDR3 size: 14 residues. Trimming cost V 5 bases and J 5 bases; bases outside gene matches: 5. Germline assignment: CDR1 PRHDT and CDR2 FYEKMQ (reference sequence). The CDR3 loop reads CASSPGTRNNEQFF. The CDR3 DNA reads TGTGCCAGCAGCCCCGGGACTAGGAACAATGAGCAGTTCTTC.

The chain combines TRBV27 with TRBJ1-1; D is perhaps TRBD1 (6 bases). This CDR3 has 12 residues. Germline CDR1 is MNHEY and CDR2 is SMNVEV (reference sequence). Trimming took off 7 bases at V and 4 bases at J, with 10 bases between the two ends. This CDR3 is CASMWGATEAFF. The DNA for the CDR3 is TGTGCCAGCATGTGGGGGGCCACTGAAGCTTTCTTT.

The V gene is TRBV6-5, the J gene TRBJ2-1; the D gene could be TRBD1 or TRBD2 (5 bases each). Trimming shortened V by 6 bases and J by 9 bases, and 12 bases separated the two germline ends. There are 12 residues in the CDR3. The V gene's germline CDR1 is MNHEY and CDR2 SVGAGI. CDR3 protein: CASSLSGGEQFF. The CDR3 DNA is TGTGCCAGCAGCTTGTCTGGGGGTGAGCAGTTCTTC.

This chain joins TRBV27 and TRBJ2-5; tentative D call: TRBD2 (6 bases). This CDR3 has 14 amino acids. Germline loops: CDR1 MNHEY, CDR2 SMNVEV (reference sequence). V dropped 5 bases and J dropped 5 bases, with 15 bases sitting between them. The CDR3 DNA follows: TGTGCCAGCAGTGTCATGACTAGTCGGGAGACCCAGTACTTC. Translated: CASSVMTSRETQYF.

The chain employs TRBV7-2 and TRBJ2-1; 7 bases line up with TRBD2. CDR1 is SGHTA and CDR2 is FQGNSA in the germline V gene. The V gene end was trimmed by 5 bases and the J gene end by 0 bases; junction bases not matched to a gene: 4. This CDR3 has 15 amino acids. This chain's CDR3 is CASSPSGYSYNEQFF. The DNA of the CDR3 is TGTGCCAGCAGCCCTAGCGGTTACTCCTACAATGAGCAGTTCTTC.

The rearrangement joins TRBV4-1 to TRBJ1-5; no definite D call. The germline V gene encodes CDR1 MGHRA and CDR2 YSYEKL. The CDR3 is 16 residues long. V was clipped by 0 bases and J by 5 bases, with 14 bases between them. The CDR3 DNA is TGCGCCAGCAGCCAAGATAAGACCCAGACATATCAGCCCCAGCATTTT. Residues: CASSQDKTQTYQPQHF.

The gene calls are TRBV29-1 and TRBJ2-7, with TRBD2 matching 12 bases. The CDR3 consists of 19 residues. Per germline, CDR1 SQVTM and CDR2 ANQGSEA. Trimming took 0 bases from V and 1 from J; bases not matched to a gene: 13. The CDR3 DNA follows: TGCAGCGTTGAAGATCAGAGGGAGGGCCTAGCGGGAGGGTCCTACGAGCAGTACTTC. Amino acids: CSVEDQREGLAGGSYEQYF.